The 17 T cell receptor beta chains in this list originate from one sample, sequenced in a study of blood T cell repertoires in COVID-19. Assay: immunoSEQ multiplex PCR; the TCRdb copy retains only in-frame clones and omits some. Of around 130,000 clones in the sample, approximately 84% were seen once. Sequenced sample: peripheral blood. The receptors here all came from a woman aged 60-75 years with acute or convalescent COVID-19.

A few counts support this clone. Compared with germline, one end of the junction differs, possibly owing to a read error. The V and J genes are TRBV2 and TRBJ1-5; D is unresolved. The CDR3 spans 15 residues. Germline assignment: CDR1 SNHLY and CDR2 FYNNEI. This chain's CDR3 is CASSPPGNSNQPQHF. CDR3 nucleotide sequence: TGTGCCAGCAGTCCCCCCGGGAACAGCAACCAGCCCCAGCATTTT.

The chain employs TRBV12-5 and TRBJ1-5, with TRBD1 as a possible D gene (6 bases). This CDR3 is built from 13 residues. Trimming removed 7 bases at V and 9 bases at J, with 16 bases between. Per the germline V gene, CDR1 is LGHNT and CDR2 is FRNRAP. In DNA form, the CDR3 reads TGTGCTAGTGCCTCGGACAGCTCTGGGCCCCAGCATTTT. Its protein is CASASDSSGPQHF.

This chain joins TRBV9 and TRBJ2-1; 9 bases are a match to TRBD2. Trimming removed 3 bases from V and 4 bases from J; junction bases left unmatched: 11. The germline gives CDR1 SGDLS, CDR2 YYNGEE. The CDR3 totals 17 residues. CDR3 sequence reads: CASSAGLAGAPYNEQFF. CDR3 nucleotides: TGTGCCAGCAGCGCCGGGTTAGCGGGGGCTCCGTACAATGAGCAGTTCTTC.

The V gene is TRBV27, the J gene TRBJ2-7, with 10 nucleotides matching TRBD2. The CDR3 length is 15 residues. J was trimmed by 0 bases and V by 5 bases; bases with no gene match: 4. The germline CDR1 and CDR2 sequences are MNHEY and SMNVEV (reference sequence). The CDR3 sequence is CASSLAGASSYEQYF. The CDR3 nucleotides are TGTGCCAGCAGTCTAGCGGGGGCCAGCTCCTACGAGCAGTACTTC.

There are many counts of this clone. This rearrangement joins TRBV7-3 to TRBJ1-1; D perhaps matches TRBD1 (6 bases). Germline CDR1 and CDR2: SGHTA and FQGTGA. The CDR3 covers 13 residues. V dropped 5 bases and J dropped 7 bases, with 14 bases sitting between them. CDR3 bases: TGTGCCAGCAGCAATACGGGGGGCCGTGAAGCTTTCTTT. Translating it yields CASSNTGGREAFF.

CDR3: CASSYSGEGYGYTF. The CDR3 DNA reads as TGTGCCAGCAGTTACTCGGGGGAGGGGTACGGCTACACCTTC. V is TRBV6-5 and J is TRBJ1-2; D might be TRBD1 (5 bases). V was shortened by 0 bases and J by 8 bases, with 13 bases between the two germline ends. There are 14 residues in the CDR3. Looked up from germline, CDR1 is MNHEY and CDR2 is SVGAGI.

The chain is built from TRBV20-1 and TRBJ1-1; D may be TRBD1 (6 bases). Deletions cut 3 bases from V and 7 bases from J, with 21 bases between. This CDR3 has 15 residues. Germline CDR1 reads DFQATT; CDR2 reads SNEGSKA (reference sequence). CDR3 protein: CSASKPSGADNEAFF. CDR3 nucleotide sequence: TGCAGTGCTAGTAAACCCTCAGGGGCGGATAATGAAGCTTTCTTT.

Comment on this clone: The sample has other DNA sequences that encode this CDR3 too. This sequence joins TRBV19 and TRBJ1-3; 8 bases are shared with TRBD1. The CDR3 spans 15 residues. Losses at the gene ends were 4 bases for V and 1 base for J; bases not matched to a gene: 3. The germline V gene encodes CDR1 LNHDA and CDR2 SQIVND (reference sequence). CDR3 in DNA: TGTGCCAGTAGTACAACAGGGGGATCTGGAAACACCATATATTTT. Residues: CASSTTGGSGNTIYF.

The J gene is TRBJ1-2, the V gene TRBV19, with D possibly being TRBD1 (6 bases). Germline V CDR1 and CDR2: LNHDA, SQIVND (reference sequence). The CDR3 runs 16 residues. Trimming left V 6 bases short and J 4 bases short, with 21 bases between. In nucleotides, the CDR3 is TGTGCCAGTAGCTTAAAAGGGACAACCATTCTCTATGGCTACACCTTC. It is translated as CASSLKGTTILYGYTF.

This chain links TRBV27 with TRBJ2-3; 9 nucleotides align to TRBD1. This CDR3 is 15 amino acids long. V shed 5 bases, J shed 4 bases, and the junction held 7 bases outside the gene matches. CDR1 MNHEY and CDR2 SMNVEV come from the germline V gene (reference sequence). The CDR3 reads CASSRDRVVSDTQYF. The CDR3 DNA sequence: TGTGCCAGCAGTAGGGACAGGGTTGTGTCAGATACGCAGTATTTT.

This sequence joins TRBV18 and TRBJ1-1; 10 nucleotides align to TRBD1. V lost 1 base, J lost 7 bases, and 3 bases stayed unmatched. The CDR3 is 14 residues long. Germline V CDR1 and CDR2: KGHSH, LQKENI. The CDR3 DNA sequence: TGTGCCAGCTCACCACGCGGACAGGGGGGTGAAGCTTTCTTT. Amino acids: CASSPRGQGGEAFF.

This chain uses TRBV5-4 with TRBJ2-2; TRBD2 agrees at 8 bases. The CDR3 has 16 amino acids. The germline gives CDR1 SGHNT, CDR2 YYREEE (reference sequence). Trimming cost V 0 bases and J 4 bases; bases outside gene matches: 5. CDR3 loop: CASSLEAGGGTGELFF. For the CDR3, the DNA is TGTGCCAGCAGCTTGGAGGCGGGGGGAGGCACCGGGGAGCTGTTTTTT.

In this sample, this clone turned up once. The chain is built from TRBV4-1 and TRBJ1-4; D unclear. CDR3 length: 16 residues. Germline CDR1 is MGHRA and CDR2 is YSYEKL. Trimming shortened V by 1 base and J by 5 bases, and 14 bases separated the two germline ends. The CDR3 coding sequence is TGCGCCAGCAGCCAAGGCATTCGCGGTTTGAATGAAAAACTGTTTTTT. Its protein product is CASSQGIRGLNEKLFF.

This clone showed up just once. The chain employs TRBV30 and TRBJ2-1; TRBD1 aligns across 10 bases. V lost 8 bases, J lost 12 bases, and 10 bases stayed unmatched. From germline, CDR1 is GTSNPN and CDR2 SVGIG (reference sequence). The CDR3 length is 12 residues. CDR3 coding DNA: TGTGCCGGGTCCGGGACAGGGGACGCGCAGTTCTTC. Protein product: CAGSGTGDAQFF.

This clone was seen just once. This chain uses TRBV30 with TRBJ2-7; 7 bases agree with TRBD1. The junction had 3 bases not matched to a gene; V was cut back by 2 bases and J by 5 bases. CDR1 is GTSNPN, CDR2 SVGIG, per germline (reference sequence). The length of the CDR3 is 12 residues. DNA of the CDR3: TGTGCCTGGAGTACGACAGGGAACGAGCAGTACGTC. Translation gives CAWSTTGNEQYV.

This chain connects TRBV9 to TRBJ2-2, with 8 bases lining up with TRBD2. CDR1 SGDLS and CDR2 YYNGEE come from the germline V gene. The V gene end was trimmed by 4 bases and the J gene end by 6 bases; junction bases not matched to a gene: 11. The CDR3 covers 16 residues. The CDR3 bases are TGTGCCAGCAGCTCGATAGCGGGGACGATCGCCGGGGAGCTGTTTTTT. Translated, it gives CASSSIAGTIAGELFF.

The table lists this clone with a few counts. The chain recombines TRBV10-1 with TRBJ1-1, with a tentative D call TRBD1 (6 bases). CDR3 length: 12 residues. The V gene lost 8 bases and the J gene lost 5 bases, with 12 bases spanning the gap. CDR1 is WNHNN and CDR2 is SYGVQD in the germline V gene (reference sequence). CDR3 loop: CASQGSATEAFF. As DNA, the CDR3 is TGCGCCAGCCAGGGGTCCGCGACTGAAGCTTTCTTT.